The T cell receptor (beta chain) described here comes from a study of shared clonotypes between healthy human individuals. Overall study findings and caveats: Large depth notwithstanding, sorted-subset sequencing proved incomplete by rarefaction.

Positively selected for CCR7, the CD45RO-negative cells used as naive CD8 cells excluded terminally differentiated effector memory CD45RA+ cells. After removal of 4 bases from V and 2 bases from J, the junction contained 6 bases not matched to a gene. Per the germline V gene, CDR1 is MNHEY and CDR2 is SMNVEV (reference sequence). The CDR3 sequence is 16 residues long. This table comes from immunoSEQ multiplex PCR, and its TCRdb copy is limited to in-frame clones, with some not included. Among about 1,900,000 clones listed, about 94% were seen once. As for this clone: Its specificity is unknown.

This chain joins TRBV27 and TRBJ2-3, with 10 bases matching TRBD2. The origin of this receptor is a man younger than 35 in good health. Sequenced: naive CD8+ T cells sorted from blood. In DNA form, the CDR3 reads TGTGCCAGCAGTTCCGGGACTAGCGCACTCACAGATACGCAGTATTTT. It yields the protein CASSSGTSALTDTQYF.